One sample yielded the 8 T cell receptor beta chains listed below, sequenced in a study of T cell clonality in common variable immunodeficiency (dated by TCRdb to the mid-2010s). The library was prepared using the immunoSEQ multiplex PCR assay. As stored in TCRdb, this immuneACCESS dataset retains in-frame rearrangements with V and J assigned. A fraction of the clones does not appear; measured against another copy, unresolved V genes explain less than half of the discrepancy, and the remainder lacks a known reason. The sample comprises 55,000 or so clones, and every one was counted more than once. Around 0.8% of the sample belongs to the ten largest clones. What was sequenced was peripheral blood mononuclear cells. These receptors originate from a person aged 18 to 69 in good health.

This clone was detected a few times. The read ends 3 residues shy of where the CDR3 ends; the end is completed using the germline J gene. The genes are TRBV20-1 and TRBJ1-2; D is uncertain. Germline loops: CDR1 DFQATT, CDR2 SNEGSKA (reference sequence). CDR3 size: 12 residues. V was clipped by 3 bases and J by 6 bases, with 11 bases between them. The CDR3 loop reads CSARQRVDGYTF. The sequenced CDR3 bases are TGCAGTGCTAGGCAGCGTGTGGATGGC.

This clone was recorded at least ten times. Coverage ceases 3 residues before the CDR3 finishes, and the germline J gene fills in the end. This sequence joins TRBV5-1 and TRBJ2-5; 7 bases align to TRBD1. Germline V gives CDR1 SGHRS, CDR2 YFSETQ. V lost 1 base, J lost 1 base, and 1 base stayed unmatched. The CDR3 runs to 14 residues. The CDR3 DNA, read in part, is TGCGCCAGCAGCTTGCAGGGGGTCCAAGAGACC. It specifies CASSLQGVQET. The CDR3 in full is CASSLQGVQETQYF.

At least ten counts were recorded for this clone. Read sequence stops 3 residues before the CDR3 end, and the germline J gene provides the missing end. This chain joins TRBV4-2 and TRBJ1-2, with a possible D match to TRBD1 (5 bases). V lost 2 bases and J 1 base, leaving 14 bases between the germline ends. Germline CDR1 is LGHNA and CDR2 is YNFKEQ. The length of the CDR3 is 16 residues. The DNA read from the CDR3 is TGTGCCAGCAGCCAACAGCCCGGACAAATTAACTATGGC. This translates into CASSQQPGQINYG. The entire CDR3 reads CASSQQPGQINYGYTF.

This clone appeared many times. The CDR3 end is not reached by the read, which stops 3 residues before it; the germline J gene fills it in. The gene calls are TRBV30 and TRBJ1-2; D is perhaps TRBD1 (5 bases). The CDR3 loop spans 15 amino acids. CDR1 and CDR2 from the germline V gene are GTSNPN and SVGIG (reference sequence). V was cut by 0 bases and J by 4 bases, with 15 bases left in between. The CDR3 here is CAWSVGAGTIYGYTF. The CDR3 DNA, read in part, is TGTGCCTGGAGTGTAGGGGCAGGCACTATCTATGGC.

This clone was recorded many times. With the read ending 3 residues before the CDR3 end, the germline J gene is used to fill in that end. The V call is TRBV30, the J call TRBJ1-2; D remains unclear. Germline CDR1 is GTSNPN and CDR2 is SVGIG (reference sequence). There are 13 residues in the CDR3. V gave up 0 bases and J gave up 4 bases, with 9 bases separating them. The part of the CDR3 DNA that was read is TGTGCCTGGAGTGTTACTCAGGTCTATGGC. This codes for CAWSVTQVYG. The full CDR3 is CAWSVTQVYGYTF.

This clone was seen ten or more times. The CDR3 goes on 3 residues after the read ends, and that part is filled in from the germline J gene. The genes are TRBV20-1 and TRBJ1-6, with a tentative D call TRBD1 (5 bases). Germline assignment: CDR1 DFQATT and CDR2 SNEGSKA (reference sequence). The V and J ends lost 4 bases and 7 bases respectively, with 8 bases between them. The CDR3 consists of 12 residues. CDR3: CSATGGNSPLHF. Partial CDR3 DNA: TGCAGTGCTACCGGGGGAAATTCACCC.

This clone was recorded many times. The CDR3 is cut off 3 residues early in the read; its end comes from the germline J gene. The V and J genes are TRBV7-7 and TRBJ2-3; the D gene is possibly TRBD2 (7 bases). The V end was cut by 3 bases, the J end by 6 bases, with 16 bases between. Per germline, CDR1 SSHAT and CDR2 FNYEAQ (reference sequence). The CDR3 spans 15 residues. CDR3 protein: CASSLGGGLSDTQYF. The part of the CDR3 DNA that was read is TGTGCCAGCAGCTTGGGGGGGGGCTTGTCGGATACG. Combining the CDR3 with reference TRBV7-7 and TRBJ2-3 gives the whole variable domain GAGVSQSPRYKVTKRGQDVTLRCDPISSHATLYWYQQALGQGPEFLTYFNYEAQPDKSGLPSDRFSAERPEGSISTLTIQRTEQRDSAMYRCASSLGGGLSDTQYFGPGTRLTVL.

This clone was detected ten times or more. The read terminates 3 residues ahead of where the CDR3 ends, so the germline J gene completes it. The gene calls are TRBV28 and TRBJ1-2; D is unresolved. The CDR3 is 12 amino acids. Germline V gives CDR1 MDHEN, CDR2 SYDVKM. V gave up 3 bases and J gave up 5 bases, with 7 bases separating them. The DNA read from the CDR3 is TGTGCCAGCAGTTTGGCGGGGTATGGC. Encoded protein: CASSLAGYG. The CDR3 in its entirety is CASSLAGYGYTF.